This entry is about one T cell receptor (beta chain). The antigen is undetermined. Other nucleotide sequences in the sample specify the same CDR3. This entry belongs to a study of shared clonotypes between healthy human individuals. General study findings and limits: Memory subsets generally showed lower estimated richness than naive subsets.

Germline loops: CDR1 SNHLY, CDR2 FYNNEI. This CDR3 is built from 13 residues. Trimming took 4 bases from V and 1 from J, leaving 7 bases between them. Naive CD45RA+ and memory CD45RA-negative subsets were split from CD4+ cells. Method: immunoSEQ multiplex PCR; TCRdb's copy keeps in-frame clones and lacks some. The table has some 1 million clones, about three quarters seen once; the top ten hold about 1.4%. The V gene is TRBV2, the J gene TRBJ1-1; D gene unclear. This sequence originates from a man aged 18 to 29 in good health. The sequencing sample was made of memory CD4+ T cells sorted from blood. Subset reported: CD45RA-negative fraction. CDR3 sequence reads: CASSVGENTEAFF. The CDR3 DNA sequence: TGTGCCAGCAGTGTCGGAGAGAACACTGAAGCTTTCTTT.